The present entry profiles one T cell receptor (beta chain) with its context. Its matching antigen is unknown. Reverse transcribing all isolated RNA meant expressed TCRB transcripts were sequenced. Method: immunoSEQ multiplex PCR; TCRdb's copy keeps in-frame clones and lacks some. The table has around 250,000 clones, 14% seen once; the top ten hold around 0.03%. These data come from a study of beta chain features in type 1 diabetes. Whole-study results and caveats: There was a possibility that cDNA sequencing over-represented cells with high TCR expression. Type 1 diabetes patients had fewer VDJ junction insertions and more deletions.

Germline assignment: CDR1 MGHDK and CDR2 SYGVNS. Trimming cost V 1 base and J 4 bases; bases outside gene matches: 1. The CDR3 extends over 14 amino acids. This clonotype was sampled from a middle-aged woman in good health. The sequencing input was naive CD4+ T cells from blood. The chain is built from TRBV25-1 and TRBJ1-5; 7 bases match TRBD1. The DNA for the CDR3 is TGTGCCAGCAGTGAATCGGGACAGAATCAGCCCCAGCATTTT. As protein: CASSESGQNQPQHF. The full variable domain, in which reference TRBV25-1 and TRBJ1-5 provide the parts outside the CDR3, is EADIYQTPRYLVIGTGKKITLECSQTMGHDKMYWYQQDPGMELHLIHYSYGVNSTEKGDLSSESTVSRIRTEHFPLTLESARPSHTSQYLCASSESGQNQPQHFGDGTRLSIL.